The text below deals with one TCR beta chain. Antigen specificity is unknown. For sorted subsets, approximately 0.2 ug DNA per replicate equaled approximately 30,000 T cell genomes. Produced via immunoSEQ multiplex PCR; TCRdb's table is partial and in-frame only. Of a few million clones in the sample, 93% are singletons; the top ten hold approximately 1.6%. Naive CD8 cells comprised CD45RO-negative, CCR7-positively selected cells, excluding terminally differentiated effector memory CD45RA+ cells. Germline values: CDR1 MNHEY, CDR2 SVGAGI. The CDR3 has 16 residues. Deletions cut 0 bases from V and 3 bases from J, with 12 bases between. The data stem from a study of shared clonotypes between healthy human individuals. Study information: The study used three CD4 naive, three CD4 memory, two CD8 naive and one CD8 memory plate per donor. Overall study results and limits: Sequencing depth was a factor that was expected to affect clonotype sharing among donors. A few donors had around 5.2% of their naive CD4 clonotypes in common.

The sample was naive CD8+ T cells from PBMCs. The origin of this receptor is a man aged 18 to 30 in good health. Some clones in this sample may be carry-over from other donors' samples. The chain is built from TRBV6-5 and TRBJ2-1; no reliable D call. Here the CDR3 reads CASSYSHSSGYNEQFF. The CDR3 DNA sequence: TGTGCCAGCAGTTACTCTCACTCTTCGGGCTACAATGAGCAGTTCTTC.